The text below deals with one TCR beta chain. The antigen it recognizes is unknown. Per-base qualities were not stored, and no clone one base away is much larger. The data stem from a study of T cell responses to AZD1222 COVID-19 vaccine (dated by TCRdb to 2020 to 2022). For context, the study as a whole: A total of under 250 trial participants underwent TCR sequencing, of whom 200 to 220 had received two doses of AZD1222 and about 26 had received two doses of the MenACWY control vaccine. Trial participants were enrolled into age subgroups of 18-55, 56-69 and 70-plus years, which contained approximately 150, 28 and 58 TCR-sequenced participants, respectively. Here is what the overall study found, with its caveats: In the small 56-69-year group, the increase in depth fell short of significance, most likely because of low power. Epitopes outside the regions mutated in the B.1.351 and B.1.1.7 variants were reportedly recognized by nearly half of the unique spike-specific TCRs. Participants were mostly white British and included more females than males, and it was suggested by the authors that clonal diversity may have been underestimated. CD4 TCRs associated with the vaccine covered the entire spike protein, and the dominant responses were in regions 160-218 and 743-854. Because no day 14 peak-response samples were available, the repertoires could be characterized only after the peak T cell response. After two AZD1222 doses, spike-specific TCR breadth and depth were significantly higher than at day 0 and than in MenACWY recipients. Conclusions about previously exposed vaccinees were limited because only a handful of AZD1222 recipients were SARS-CoV-2 seropositive at baseline.

Sequences LNHDA (CDR1) and SQIVND (CDR2) are obtained from the germline V gene (reference sequence). V loses 5 bases at its end and J loses 2 bases; junction bases beyond the gene matches: 0. Spanning cysteine to phenylalanine, the CDR3 consists of 13 amino acids. CDR3 DNA is the only sequence kept; it has 39 bases, read in frame from the first base. The CDR3 regions of human TCRbeta chains were subjected to immunosequencing. The original methods were these. Repertoire TCRs were checked for matches against a reference library of SARS-CoV-2-specific TCRs that had been generated using the MIRA antigen-specificity platform. Breadth was defined as the fraction of unique TCRs that were SARS-CoV-2-associated. Depth was defined as the fraction of total T cells that were SARS-CoV-2-associated. Using the MIRA data, every spike-specific TCR was mapped to the spike region that the TCR reacted to and assigned to either a CD4 or a CD8 class. Log10-transformed breadth and depth values were compared by one-way ANOVA with Sidak's multiple comparisons tests. Not all clones reach the TCRdb copy of this immuneACCESS table, which keeps in-frame sequences only. Checked studies attribute under half of the gap to unresolved V genes and leave the rest unexplained. V and J calls and clone size are given by that table; D and trimming were obtained from the DNA. The sample profile shows some 180,000 clones; 85% to 95% of them were found once. The top ten hold approximately 0.98% of the sample.

Read against the paper, the sample's time point label means: about 28 days (+/-7) after the second vaccine dose. In the paper's terms, the treatment or condition label means: meningococcal conjugate vaccine given as trial control. Vaccinee samples were obtained from the UK trials COV001 and COV002, which included a single-blind randomized controlled phase 2/3 trial of AZD1222 (ChAdOx1 nCoV-19) in healthy adults. Trial participant PBMC samples were collected at day 0 and day 28 after the second dose for TCRbeta chain sequencing. This TCR came from an adult who received the MenACWY meningococcal vaccine as a control. This specimen was peripheral blood, taken 28 days after the second dose of the MenACWY control vaccine. Recombination linked TRBV19 to TRBJ1-3; TRBD1 lines up with 7 middle nucleotides. CDR3 sequence: CASSQGAGNTIYF. DNA sequence: TGTGCCAGTAGTCAGGGGGCTGGAAACACCATATATTTT.